This T cell receptor beta chain was captured by sequencing in a study of regulatory T cells in long-lasting Graves disease. About this clonotype: Its antigen is not identified.

The time point here: newly diagnosed GD, antithyroid drugs for less than 3 months. PBMC-extracted RNA yielded the TCR library. The CDR3 contains 12 residues. V was shortened by 7 bases and J by 1 base, with 4 bases between the two germline ends. Library construction for TCR beta used iRepertoire HTBI primers and Arm-PCR of CDR3 regions. Each CDR3 protein gets one entry after TCRdb re-called the multiplex PCR reads with MiXCR. The repertoire consists of roughly 530,000 distinct CDR3 sequences, with about 16% occurring once and the leading ten covering roughly 25%. General observations from the study: Under persistent disease, TRBV28, TRBJ1-2 and TRBJ2-5 were used preferentially.

A further study also used this sample, focusing on T cells in Graves' hyperthyroidism and ophthalmopathy. That source reports: Using the HTBI primer set, a first-round RT-PCR was run on the TCR CDR3.

Sequencing was performed on peripheral blood mononuclear cells (PBMCs), taken at new diagnosis, from a patient treated with antithyroid drugs. This TCR came from a woman aged 35-65 years with Graves disease. The rearrangement uses TRBV12-3 or TRBV12-4 and TRBJ2-2; D not resolved. The CDR3 DNA follows: TGTGCCAGCACCAAGAACACCGGGGAGCTGTTTTTT. Translation: CASTKNTGELFF.